This T cell receptor beta chain emerged from a study of OX40 agonist ivuxolimab in advanced cancers. About the full investigation: The costimulatory receptor OX40 (CD134) was targeted by ivuxolimab, a fully human IgG2 agonistic monoclonal antibody. Intravenous ivuxolimab was administered to patients every 2 weeks at six dose levels: 0.01, 0.1, 0.3, 1.5, 3 and 10 mg/kg. Of the approximately 53 patients in dose escalation, approximately 20 had hepatocellular carcinoma, some 15 had melanoma, 9 had renal cell carcinoma and 9 had head and neck cancer. The dose-escalation cohort was around 84% male with a mean age of roughly 60 years, ranging from roughly 23 to 90. Prior anti-PD-1, anti-PD-L1 or anti-CTLA-4 therapy was permitted, and approximately 42% of dose-escalation patients had received checkpoint inhibitors. Three dose-escalation patients achieved partial responses, one with hepatocellular carcinoma and two with cutaneous melanoma. Peripheral TCRbeta sequencing was intended to test whether TCR sequence diversity was altered and clonal T-cell expansion was caused by ivuxolimab. The paper reports the monotherapy dose-escalation portion (N of about 47 patients) of the phase I ivuxolimab trial.

The research as a whole found: Low levels of normalized T-cell clonal expansion were also seen in some nonresponding patients. Partial responders in the 0.1-3.0 mg/kg groups had among the lowest normalized peripheral clonal expansion, especially among CD8+ T cells. After ivuxolimab, expanded clones were on average more numerous among CD8+ T cells than among CD4+ T cells. Which antigens the clonally expanded peripheral T cells were specific for was not determined. Clonal expansion of both CD4+ and CD8+ blood T cells was observed from baseline to week 6 at doses 0.1 to 3.0 mg/kg.

At the junction V is shortened by 1 base and J by 1 base, with 7 bases in between. Inclusive of the bounding cysteine and phenylalanine, the CDR3 is 14 residues long. Solely the CDR3 DNA is kept, with 42 bases framed from the first base. The CDR1 and CDR2 encoded by the germline V gene (reference sequence) are MNHEY and SMNVEV. To sequence the TCRbeta CDR3 region, genomic DNA was isolated from the sorted cells. The immunoSEQ Assay was used for sequencing of TCRbeta CDR3 regions. The clones in this table, taken by TCRdb from immuneACCESS, are in-frame only. Not every clone is retained; where verified, under half of the shortfall comes from an unresolved V gene, and the cause of the rest is unknown. The sample records about 99,000 clones, roughly 95% of which are singletons. Just over 2% of the sample lies in the top ten. Worth noting for this clone: Which antigen it targets is not known. No per-base quality is available; no much larger clone lies one base away. Other DNA sequences in this specimen translate into the identical CDR3.

The trial excluded patients who had a history of autoimmune disease or who were on systemic immunosuppression. Peripheral blood for TCR sequencing was collected from all dose cohorts at baseline, on cycle 4 day 1, and on cycle 7 day 1. The samples were drawn from a first-in-human, open-label, multicenter phase I dose-escalation trial of ivuxolimab. The trial enrolled adults with locally advanced or metastatic head and neck squamous cell, hepatocellular, melanoma or renal cell carcinoma. Before TCR sequencing, CD4+ T cells and CD8+ T cells from peripheral blood were sorted into separate populations.

Material: CD4+ or CD8+ T cells sorted from blood, obtained in a trial of the OX40 agonist ivuxolimab. The receptor chain draws on TRBV27 and TRBJ1-1, with the identity of the D gene unclear. This TCR came from an adult with an advanced solid tumor such as melanoma, head and neck, liver or kidney cancer. The nucleotides are TGTGCCAGCAGTTTATTAGGAGGGAACACTGAAGCTTTCTTT. Its translation reads: CASSLLGGNTEAFF.